The 18 T cell receptor beta chains presented below share a single source sample, sequenced in a study of T cell responses to AZD1222 COVID-19 vaccine. The repertoire was sequenced with immunoSEQ multiplex PCR; TCRdb's copy has only in-frame clones and lacks some. The table has about 100,000 clones, about nine tenths seen once. Sequences were derived from peripheral blood, sampled on day 0 of AZD1222 vaccination. These receptors were taken from an adult in good health.

The rearrangement joins TRBV6-4 to TRBJ1-1, with D unclear. The germline V gene encodes CDR1 MRHNA and CDR2 SNTAGT. Deletions cut 6 bases from V and 0 bases from J, with 14 bases between. The CDR3 has 15 amino acids. DNA of the CDR3: TGTGCCAGCAGCCTTTATTCCGGGATGAACACTGAAGCTTTCTTT. This codes for CASSLYSGMNTEAFF.

This clone was counted a few times. The V gene is TRBV27, the J gene TRBJ2-3, with a possible D match to TRBD2 (5 bases). V was trimmed by 1 base and J by 1 base, leaving 30 bases between them. The CDR3 covers 22 residues. Germline V gene sequence: CDR1 MNHEY, CDR2 SMNVEV (reference sequence). The CDR3 loop reads CASSLYFGDSGSRSVGTDTQYF. The CDR3 region has the DNA TGTGCCAGCAGTTTATATTTCGGCGACTCGGGATCCCGTAGTGTTGGCACAGATACGCAGTATTTT.

The rearrangement links TRBV6-5 to TRBJ1-2; D may be TRBD1 (6 bases). This CDR3 has 14 residues. Germline V lookup: CDR1 MNHEY, CDR2 SVGAGI. The V end was cut by 7 bases, the J end by 8 bases, with 20 bases between. CDR3 bases: TGTGCCAGCAAATTAGGACAGACAGGAGGAGGCTACACCTTC. Amino acids: CASKLGQTGGGYTF.

This clone was picked up one time. V usage is TRBV28 and J usage is TRBJ2-7; no firm D call. Looked up from germline, CDR1 is MDHEN and CDR2 is SYDVKM. This CDR3 contains 15 residues. V dropped 4 bases and J dropped 5 bases, with 18 bases sitting between them. The DNA of the CDR3 is TGTGCCAGCAGTTACCCCGCCGGAAGGTCCCACGAGCAGTACTTC. As protein: CASSYPAGRSHEQYF.

V is TRBV6-5 and J is TRBJ2-3, with a tentative D call TRBD2 (6 bases). The ends were cut back, 5 bases at V and 5 bases at J, with 17 bases in the middle. The CDR3 loop spans 15 amino acids. CDR1 is MNHEY, CDR2 SVGAGI, per germline. The CDR3 DNA is TGTGCCAGCAGTCTAACTAGCCAGCCCGTAGATACGCAGTATTTT. This encodes CASSLTSQPVDTQYF.

The chain uses TRBV28 and TRBJ2-7; no definite D call. Germline values: CDR1 MDHEN, CDR2 SYDVKM. CDR3 size: 11 residues. The V end was cut by 4 bases, the J end by 3 bases, with 4 bases between. CDR3 DNA: TGTGCCAGCAGTTCTTACTACGAGCAGTACTTC. As protein: CASSSYYEQYF.

The V call is TRBV30, the J call TRBJ1-2; TRBD1 matches at 7 bases. Germline CDR1 reads GTSNPN; CDR2 reads SVGIG (reference sequence). Trimming cost V 0 bases and J 4 bases; bases outside gene matches: 2. There are 13 residues in the CDR3. The CDR3 region is CAWSVSGGYGYTF. CDR3 nucleotides: TGTGCCTGGAGTGTATCAGGGGGCTATGGCTACACCTTC.

The J gene is TRBJ2-2, the V gene TRBV27; TRBD1 matches 9 bases. The germline V gene has CDR1 MNHEY and CDR2 SMNVEV (reference sequence). Trimming removed 6 bases from V and 3 bases from J; junction bases left unmatched: 14. This CDR3 has 18 amino acids. The CDR3 reads CASSLLRGGTGYTGELFF. The DNA for the CDR3 is TGTGCCAGCAGCTTACTCCGAGGGGGGACAGGGTACACCGGGGAGCTGTTTTTT.

V usage is TRBV6-5 and J usage is TRBJ2-2, with D unclear. The CDR3 is made up of 14 amino acids. The V end lost 2 bases, the J end lost 2 bases, and 6 bases lay between the germline ends. The germline V gene encodes CDR1 MNHEY and CDR2 SVGAGI. The DNA for the CDR3 is TGTGCCAGCAGTTACGGGATAAACACCGGGGAGCTGTTTTTT. Its translation is CASSYGINTGELFF.

The rearrangement uses TRBV10-2 and TRBJ1-5, with 9 bases identical to TRBD1. The CDR3 is made up of 14 amino acids. The trim removed 5 bases at V and 2 bases at J, leaving 1 base unmatched. Germline CDR1 and CDR2: WSHSY and SAAADI. In DNA, the CDR3 is TGCGCCAGCAGTACAGGGGGCGGCAATCAGCCCCAGCATTTT. This sequence encodes CASSTGGGNQPQHF.

This clone appeared a few times. The chain recombines TRBV19 with TRBJ2-7; either TRBD1 or TRBD2 may fit D (7 bases each). V was shortened by 9 bases and J by 5 bases, with 20 bases between the two germline ends. The germline gives CDR1 LNHDA, CDR2 SQIVND (reference sequence). The CDR3 length is 14 residues. In DNA, the CDR3 is TGTGCCAGCCGCAGGGGGGGCGCGGCCCACGAGCAGTACTTC. As protein: CASRRGGAAHEQYF.

The rearrangement links TRBV30 to TRBJ1-2; tentative D call: TRBD1 (6 bases). CDR3 length: 12 amino acids. Trimming stripped 0 bases from V and 5 bases from J, with 7 bases between. Germline V gene lookup returns CDR1 GTSNPN and CDR2 SVGIG (reference sequence). This CDR3 is CAWSVGGYGYTF. The DNA of the CDR3 is TGTGCCTGGAGTGTAGGGGGTTATGGCTACACCTTC.

This chain links TRBV27 with TRBJ2-1, with 10 nucleotides matching TRBD2. J was trimmed by 1 base and V by 1 base; bases with no gene match: 1. Germline V gene data show CDR1 as MNHEY and CDR2 as SMNVEV (reference sequence). This CDR3 comprises 16 residues. The CDR3 coding sequence is TGTGCCAGCAGTTTATTAGCGGGAGGATCCTACAATGAGCAGTTCTTC. This codes for CASSLLAGGSYNEQFF.

The chain has TRBV3-1 (or the pseudogene TRBV3-2) and TRBJ2-7; TRBD2 might be the D (6 bases). The CDR3 extends over 18 amino acids. The germline V gene encodes CDR1 LGHDT and CDR2 YNNKEL (reference sequence). Trimming removed 0 bases at V and 2 bases at J, with 20 bases between. The CDR3 DNA is TGTGCCAGCAGCCAAGATCAGCTCGGAAGGGGACTCCCCTACGAGCAGTACTTC. Its protein product is CASSQDQLGRGLPYEQYF.

This rearrangement joins TRBV2 to TRBJ1-5, with unresolved D. Germline V lookup: CDR1 SNHLY, CDR2 FYNNEI. The CDR3 extends over 13 amino acids. V lost 9 bases and J 0 bases, leaving 9 bases between the germline ends. The CDR3 loop is CASILYSNQPQHF. The CDR3 DNA sequence: TGTGCCAGTATTCTATATAGCAATCAGCCCCAGCATTTT.

This clone has only one observation. The J gene is TRBJ2-5, the V gene TRBV3-1 (or the pseudogene TRBV3-2); 9 positions agree with TRBD2. Germline trimming cut 1 base from V and 1 base from J; bases unmatched to any gene: 7. Germline V gives CDR1 LGHDT, CDR2 YNNKEL (reference sequence). The CDR3 is 17 residues long. CDR3 loop: CASSQVGPAGGQETQYF. CDR3 coding DNA: TGTGCCAGCAGCCAAGTCGGGCCAGCGGGAGGCCAAGAGACCCAGTACTTC.

The chain has TRBV7-3 and TRBJ2-3; tentatively, D is TRBD1 or TRBD2 (5 bases each). This CDR3 spans 18 amino acids. Trimming shortened V by 4 bases and J by 0 bases, and 20 bases separated the two germline ends. Germline V lookup: CDR1 SGHTA, CDR2 FQGTGA. As DNA, the CDR3 is TGTGCCAGCAGCTCCAGGACACGGGGCGGAGCGAGCACAGATACGCAGTATTTT. It codes for CASSSRTRGGASTDTQYF. Full variable domain (missing parts from reference TRBV7-3 and TRBJ2-3): GAGVSQTPSNKVTEKGKYVELRCDPISGHTALYWYRQSLGQGPEFLIYFQGTGAADDSGLPNDRFFAVRPEGSVSTLKIQRTERGDSAVYLCASSSRTRGGASTDTQYFGPGTRLTVL.

This clone has only a few counts. Other DNA sequences in the same sample also yield this CDR3. V is TRBV27 and J is TRBJ2-2; unclear D gene. The V and J ends lost 2 bases and 3 bases respectively, with 4 bases between them. Germline CDR1 is MNHEY and CDR2 is SMNVEV (reference sequence). The CDR3 loop spans 13 amino acids. CDR3 sequence (DNA): TGTGCCAGCAGTTTAGGGGACACCGGGGAGCTGTTTTTT. Amino acids: CASSLGDTGELFF.